The present TCR beta chain was sequenced within a study of molecular identifiers for immune sequencing clone quantification. TCRdb re-called the PCR reads with MiXCR, one entry per CDR3 protein. The sample holds over 550,000 distinct CDR3 sequences; roughly 27% are singletons and the top ten take approximately 0.75%. This clonotype was seen ten or more times. In germline, CDR1 is SGHTA, CDR2 FQGNSA. This CDR3 spans 12 amino acids. V was clipped by 1 base and J by 8 bases, with 8 bases between them. The receptor was isolated from a human donor in good health. Some libraries in this study had Jurkat cell RNA spiked in. V and J are TRBV7-2 and TRBJ1-2; no firm D call. The sequencing input was naive CD8+ T cells from blood, with Jurkat cell RNA spiked in. Sample subset: FACS-sorted CD8+CD4-CCR7+CD45RA+ naive T cells. CDR3 in DNA: TGTGCCAGCAGCTTAGGACGGTACGGCTACACCTTC. This sequence encodes CASSLGRYGYTF. The whole variable domain, remainder taken from reference TRBV7-2 and TRBJ1-2, is GAGVSQSPSNKVTEKGKDVELRCDPISGHTALYWYRQSLGQGLEFLIYFQGNSAPDKSGLPSDRFSAERTGGSVSTLTIQRTQQEDSAVYLCASSLGRYGYTFGSGTRLTVV.